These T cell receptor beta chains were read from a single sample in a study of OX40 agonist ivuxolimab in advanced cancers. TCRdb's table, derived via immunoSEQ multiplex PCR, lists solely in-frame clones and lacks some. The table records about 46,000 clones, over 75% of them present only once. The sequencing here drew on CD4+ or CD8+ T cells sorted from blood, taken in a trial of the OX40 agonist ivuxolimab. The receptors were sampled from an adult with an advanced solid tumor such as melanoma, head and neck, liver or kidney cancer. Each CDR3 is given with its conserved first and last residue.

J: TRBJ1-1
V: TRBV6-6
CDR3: CASSYPRGREAEAFF

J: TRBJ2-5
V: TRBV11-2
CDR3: CASSRTGFLETQYF

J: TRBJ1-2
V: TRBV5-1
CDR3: CASSPGVGQPPNYGYTF

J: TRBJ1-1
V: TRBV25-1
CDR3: CASGQNIEAFF

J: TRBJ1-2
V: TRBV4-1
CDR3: CASSQVGLLMDGYTF

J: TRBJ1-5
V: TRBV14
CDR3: CASPLDTCNQPQHF

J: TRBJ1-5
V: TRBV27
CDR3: CASRGRGGTGQPQHF

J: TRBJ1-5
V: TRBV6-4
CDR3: CASSASSGGFQPQHF

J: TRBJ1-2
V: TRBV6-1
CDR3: CASSEAGNYGYTF

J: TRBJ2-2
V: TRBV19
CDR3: CASSPIPGTSAGELFF

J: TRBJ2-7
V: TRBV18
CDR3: CASSPPLDPSYEQYF

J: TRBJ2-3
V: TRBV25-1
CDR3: CASSSSGTGSDTQYF

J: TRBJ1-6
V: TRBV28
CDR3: CASSPGGPPSPLHF

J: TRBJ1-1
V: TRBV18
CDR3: CASSKDTRNTEAFF

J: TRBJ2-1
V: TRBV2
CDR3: CASSGRGQGFEQFF

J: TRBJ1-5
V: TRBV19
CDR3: CASSYSGRGKQPQHF

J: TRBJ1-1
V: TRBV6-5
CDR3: CASRTPSGTEAFF

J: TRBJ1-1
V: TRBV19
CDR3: CASSHLSVGGTEAFF

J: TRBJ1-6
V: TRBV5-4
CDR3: CASSLEPQGDSPLHF

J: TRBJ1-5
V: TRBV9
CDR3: CASSAGRSGQPQHF

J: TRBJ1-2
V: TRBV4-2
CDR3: CASSQGAGQAYGYTF

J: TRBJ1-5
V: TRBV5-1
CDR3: CASSLAAGSGQPQHF

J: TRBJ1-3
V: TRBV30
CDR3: CAWSEGRLRNTIYF

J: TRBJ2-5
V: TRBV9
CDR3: CASSVEEVGETQYF

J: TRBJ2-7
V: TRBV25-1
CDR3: CASSGGGEQYF

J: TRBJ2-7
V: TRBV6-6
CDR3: CASSYSPGTYEQYF

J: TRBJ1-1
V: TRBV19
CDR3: CASSDRGRGTEAFF

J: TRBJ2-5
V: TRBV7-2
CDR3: CATSTSSGLETQYF

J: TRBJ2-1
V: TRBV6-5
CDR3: CASSSILAGGNEQFF

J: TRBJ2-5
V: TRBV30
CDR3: CAGRAGGARETQYF

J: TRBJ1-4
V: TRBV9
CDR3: CASSEGGAGGREKLFF

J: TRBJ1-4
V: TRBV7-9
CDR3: CASSLGGRGATNEKLFF

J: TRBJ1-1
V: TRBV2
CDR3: CASSEQGYNTEAFF

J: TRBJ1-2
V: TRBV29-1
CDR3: CSVGNLGQGGHGYTF

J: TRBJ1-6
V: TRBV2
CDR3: CASSELGPLGAPLHF

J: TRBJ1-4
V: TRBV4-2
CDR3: CASSLSTATNEKLFF

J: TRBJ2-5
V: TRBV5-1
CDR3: CASSRTQETQYF

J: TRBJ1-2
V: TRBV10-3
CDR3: CAISESYLTGVNYGYTF

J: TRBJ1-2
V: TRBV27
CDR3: CASSLFGGVDYGYTF

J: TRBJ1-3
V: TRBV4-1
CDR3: CASSPPWGSGNTIYF

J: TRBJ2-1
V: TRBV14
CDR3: CASSQRAAGGRDEQFF

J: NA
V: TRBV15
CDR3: CATSREGGGYEQYF

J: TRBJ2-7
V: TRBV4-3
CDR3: CASSQDGYEQYF

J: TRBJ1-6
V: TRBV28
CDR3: CASTFGGTGPSPLHF

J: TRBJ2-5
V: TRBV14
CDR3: CASSQTSKETQYF

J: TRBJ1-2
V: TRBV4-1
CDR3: CASSRNSGTGGSGYGYTF

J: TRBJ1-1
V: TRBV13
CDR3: CASRQQVNTEAFF

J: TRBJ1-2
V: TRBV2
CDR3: CASSKNRVSNYGYTF

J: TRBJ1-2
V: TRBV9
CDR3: CASSVGRGYGYTF

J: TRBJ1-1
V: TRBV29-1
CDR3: CSVDGRSLDTEAFF

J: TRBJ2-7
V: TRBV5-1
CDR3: CASSYLTGYEQYF